The clone carrying this T cell receptor (beta chain) was detected a few times. Per the germline V gene, CDR1 is SGHTA and CDR2 is FQGNSA. With 5 bases clipped from V and 6 bases from J, the junction kept 9 bases outside the gene matches. This CDR3 has 14 amino acids. This entry belongs to a study of blood T cell repertoires in COVID-19. Looking at the study overall: Donors in the United States, Italy and Spain gave samples during acute or convalescent COVID-19.

Methods used by the authors: Counts of nucleated cells, estimated from reference gene primer amplification, were obtained. The assay was immunoSEQ multiplex PCR, and TCRdb's table has in-frame clones only and misses some. From that table come the V and J calls and clone size; the DNA was used to work out D and trimming. The sample consists of 60,000 to 85,000 clones, about four fifths of them appearing once. This receptor was identified in an older man with acute or convalescent COVID-19. V is TRBV7-2 and J is TRBJ1-2; 7 nucleotides match TRBD1. What was sequenced was peripheral blood. CDR3 DNA: TGTGCCAGCAGCCCAAACAGGGGAAGTGATGGCTACACCTTC. Translating it yields CASSPNRGSDGYTF.